This T cell receptor (beta chain) was recovered during a study of blood T cell repertoires in COVID-19. Study background: The samples span acute and convalescent COVID-19 from the United States, Italy and Spain. PBMCs, B-cell-depleted T cells, or T cells were the source of the cDNA or gDNA that made up the material.

The CDR3 contains 15 residues. From germline, CDR1 is MNHEY and CDR2 SVGAGI. Between the trimmed V and J ends, which lost 0 bases and 2 bases, there was a span of 9 bases. Source study methods: Reference gene primers were amplified, and this amplification served to estimate nucleated cell counts. The data were produced by immunoSEQ multiplex PCR, yet TCRdb's version contains in-frame clones alone and is incomplete. The V and J calls and clone size are taken from that table; D and trimming were inferred from the DNA. Of about 50,000 clones listed, around four fifths were seen once; the top ten hold around 2.5%.

The gene calls are TRBV6-5 and TRBJ2-3; D is uncertain. What was sequenced was peripheral blood. The receptor was isolated from a woman aged 55-70 years with acute or convalescent COVID-19. CDR3 in DNA: TGTGCCAGCAGTTACTCGGGCATGCCCACAGATACGCAGTATTTT. It specifies CASSYSGMPTDTQYF.